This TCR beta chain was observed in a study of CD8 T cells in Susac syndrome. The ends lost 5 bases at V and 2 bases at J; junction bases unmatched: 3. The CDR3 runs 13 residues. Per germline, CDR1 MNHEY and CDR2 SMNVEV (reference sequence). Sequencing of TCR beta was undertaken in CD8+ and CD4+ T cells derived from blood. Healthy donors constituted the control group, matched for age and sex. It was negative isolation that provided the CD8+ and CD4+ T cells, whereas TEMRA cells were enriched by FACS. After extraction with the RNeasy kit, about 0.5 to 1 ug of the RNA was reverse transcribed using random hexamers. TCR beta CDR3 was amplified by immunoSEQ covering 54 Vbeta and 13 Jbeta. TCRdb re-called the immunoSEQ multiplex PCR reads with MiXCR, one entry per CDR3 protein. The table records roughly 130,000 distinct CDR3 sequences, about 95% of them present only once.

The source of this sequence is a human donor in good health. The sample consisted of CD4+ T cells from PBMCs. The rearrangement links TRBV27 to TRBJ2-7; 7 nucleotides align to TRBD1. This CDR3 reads CASSGGQAYEQYF. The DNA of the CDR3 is TGTGCCAGCAGTGGTGGACAGGCCTACGAGCAGTACTTC.